The clone carrying this T cell receptor beta chain is a singleton in its sample. Antigen unknown. This record comes from a study of blood T cells in healthy people across ages. The CDR3 has 17 residues. The J segment lost 1 base and the V segment lost 0 bases, leaving 6 bases of the junction unmatched. Germline V gene sequence: CDR1 DFQATT, CDR2 SNEGSKA (reference sequence). Combining a sample-barcoded 5' primer with a J-beta primer mix, a second PCR ran for 7 to 11 cycles. Each cDNA molecule, via a template-switch adaptor with 12 random nucleotides, was tagged. In TCRdb, the 5' RACE reads were re-called with MiXCR into one record per CDR3 protein. The sample has approximately 1,700,000 distinct CDR3 sequences, around 42% seen once; the top ten hold approximately 22%. Sample donors were healthy Caucasian individuals that came from Russia, aged roughly 6 to 95. Notes on the study in general: Observed TCR beta diversity per million T cells went down as age went up. This fall followed a roughly linear course with age. More naive CD4+ cells and higher diversity marked long-lived donors relative to aged donors.

This sequence was found in a human donor in good health. V usage is TRBV20-1 and J usage is TRBJ2-3; 11 nucleotides match TRBD2. The specimen sequenced was blood. CDR3 DNA sequence: TGCAGTGCTAGAGATTCTGCACTAGCGGGGGGCACAGATACGCAGTATTTT. This gives the protein CSARDSALAGGTDTQYF.